This record covers a single TCR beta chain. Measured with immunoSEQ multiplex PCR; TCRdb has only the in-frame clones, and not every one. The sample records under 250,000 clones, 83% being singletons. Trimming shortened V by 1 base and J by 3 bases, and 8 bases separated the two germline ends. This CDR3 contains 14 residues. Germline CDR1 is SGHNT and CDR2 is YENEEA. The sample originates from a study of blood T cell repertoires in COVID-19. This receptor was identified in a woman in her thirties or forties who had been exposed to COVID-19. Sequencing was performed on PBMCs or T cells enriched from blood (not recorded which). This chain connects TRBV11-3 to TRBJ2-3; no clear D gene. This chain's CDR3 is CASSLASWTDTQYF. The CDR3 DNA reads as TGTGCCAGCAGCTTAGCGAGTTGGACAGATACGCAGTATTTT.